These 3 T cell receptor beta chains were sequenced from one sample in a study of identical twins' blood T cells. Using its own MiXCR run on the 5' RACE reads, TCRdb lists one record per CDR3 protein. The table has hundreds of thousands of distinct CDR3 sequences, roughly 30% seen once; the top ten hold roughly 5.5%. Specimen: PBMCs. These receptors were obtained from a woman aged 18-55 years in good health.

This CDR3 reads CSASGQLNTEAFF. CDR3 DNA: TGCAGTGCTAGCGGACAGCTGAACACTGAAGCTTTCTTT. This chain links TRBV20-1 with TRBJ1-1; D is perhaps TRBD1 (6 bases). Germline V gives CDR1 DFQATT, CDR2 SNEGSKA (reference sequence). V was shortened by 3 bases and J by 0 bases, with 8 bases between the two germline ends. This CDR3 spans 13 amino acids.

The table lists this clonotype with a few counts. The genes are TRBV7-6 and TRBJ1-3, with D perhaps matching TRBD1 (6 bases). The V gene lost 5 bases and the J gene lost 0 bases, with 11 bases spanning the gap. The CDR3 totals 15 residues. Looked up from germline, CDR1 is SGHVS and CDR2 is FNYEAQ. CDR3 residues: CASSTGTSSGNTIYF. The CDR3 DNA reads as TGTGCCAGCAGCACCGGGACAAGCTCTGGAAACACCATATATTTT.

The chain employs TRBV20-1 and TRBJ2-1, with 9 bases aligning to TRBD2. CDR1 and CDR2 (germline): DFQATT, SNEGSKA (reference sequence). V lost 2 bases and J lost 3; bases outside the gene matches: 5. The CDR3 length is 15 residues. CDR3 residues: CSARTAGGFYNEQFF. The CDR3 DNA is TGCAGTGCTAGAACAGCGGGAGGCTTCTACAATGAGCAGTTCTTC.